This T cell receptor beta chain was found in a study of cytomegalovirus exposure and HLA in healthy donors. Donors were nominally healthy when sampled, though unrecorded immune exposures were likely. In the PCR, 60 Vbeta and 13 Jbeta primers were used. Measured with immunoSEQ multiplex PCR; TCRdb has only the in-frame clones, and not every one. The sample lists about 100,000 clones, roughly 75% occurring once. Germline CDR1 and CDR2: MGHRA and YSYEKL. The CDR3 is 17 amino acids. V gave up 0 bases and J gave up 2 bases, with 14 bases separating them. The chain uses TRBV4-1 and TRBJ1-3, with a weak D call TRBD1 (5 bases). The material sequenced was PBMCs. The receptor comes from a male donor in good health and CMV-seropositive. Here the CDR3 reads CASSQDLRDWAGNTIYF. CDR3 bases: TGCGCCAGCAGCCAAGATCTTAGGGACTGGGCTGGAAACACCATATATTTT.